This is a list of T cell receptor beta chains from one sample in a study of blood T cells in healthy people across ages. In TCRdb, the 5' RACE reads were re-called with MiXCR into one record per CDR3 protein. The sample has some 1.8 million distinct CDR3 sequences, 39% seen once; the top ten hold roughly 23%. The sample comprised blood. These receptors all come from a human donor in good health. CDR3s include the opening cysteine and the closing phenylalanine or tryptophan. Fields, in order: J gene, V gene, clone size, D gene, CDR3 protein, CDR3 DNA. D genes are given only for firm matches. Clone size appears in some rows only: once, few, many, or a class for an expanded clone.

TRBJ1-2,TRBV4-3,-,-,CASSQDWQDYYGYTF,TGCGCCAGCAGCCAAGATTGGCAGGACTACTATGGCTACACCTTC
TRBJ1-1,TRBV12-3/TRBV12-4,-,-,CASSFSGEEAFF,TGTGCCAGCAGTTTCAGCGGGGAGGAAGCTTTCTTT
TRBJ2-4,TRBV11-3,-,-,CASSPSDPGANIQYF,TGTGCCAGCAGCCCTTCCGATCCGGGGGCAAACATTCAGTACTTC
TRBJ2-7,TRBV7-2,-,TRBD1,CASSADRANYEQYF,TGTGCCAGCAGCGCGGACAGGGCCAACTACGAGCAGTACTTC
TRBJ2-5,TRBV7-2,-,-,CASSLALVWGGTQYF,TGCGCCAGCAGCTTAGCGTTGGTGTGGGGAGGGACCCAGTACTTC
TRBJ1-2,TRBV24-1,-,-,CATSGPKDTPGGGYGYTF,TGTGCCACCAGTGGACCGAAGGACACTCCGGGGGGTGGCTATGGCTACACCTTC
TRBJ2-3,TRBV7-3,few,TRBD2,CASSLTSSGGASDTQYF,TGTGCCAGCAGCTTAACGAGTAGCGGGGGGGCGTCAGATACGCAGTATTTT
TRBJ2-1,TRBV29-1,-,-,CSINTGLRNEQFF,TGCAGCATAAACACAGGGCTCCGCAATGAGCAGTTCTTC
TRBJ1-5,TRBV4-1,-,-,CASSQPGRSFNQPQHF,TGCGCCAGCAGCCAGCCGGGACGAAGTTTCAATCAGCCCCAGCATTTT
TRBJ2-1,TRBV12-3/TRBV12-4,-,TRBD1,CASSLWFRTGMYNEQFF,TGTGCCAGCAGTTTATGGTTCAGGACAGGGATGTACAATGAGCAGTTCTTC
TRBJ2-3,TRBV20-1,-,TRBD2,CSAIGLAGGPSRRTDTQYF,TGCAGTGCTATAGGATTGGCGGGGGGGCCCTCTCGTCGCACAGATACGCAGTATTTT
TRBJ2-1,TRBV7-2,few,TRBD2,CASSLVLAGGNTYNEQFF,TGTGCCAGCAGCTTAGTACTAGCGGGGGGGAATACCTACAATGAGCAGTTCTTC
TRBJ1-5,TRBV20-1,-,-,CSAIFQKNQPQHF,TGCAGTGCTATTTTCCAGAAAAATCAGCCCCAGCATTTT
TRBJ1-1,TRBV27,-,-,CASRLTATVNTEAFF,TGTGCCAGCAGGCTCACAGCGACGGTGAACACTGAAGCTTTCTTT
TRBJ2-1,TRBV3-1,-,-,CASSQVRDEQFF,TGTGCCAGCAGCCAAGTCCGGGACGAGCAGTTCTTC
TRBJ2-6,TRBV4-3,-,-,CASSQDFVSGANVLTF,TGCGCCAGCAGCCAAGATTTCGTATCTGGGGCCAACGTCCTGACTTTC
TRBJ2-1,TRBV12-3/TRBV12-4,few,TRBD2,CASSRAGLAGGYNEQFF,TGTGCCAGCAGCCGGGCGGGACTAGCGGGGGGATACAATGAGCAGTTCTTC
TRBJ2-1,TRBV6-2/TRBV6-3,many,-,CASSYGTPGEQFF,TGTGCCAGCAGTTATGGGACCCCCGGTGAGCAGTTCTTC
TRBJ2-3,TRBV10-3,-,-,CAISAYGDQPDTQYF,TGTGCCATCAGCGCTTACGGAGACCAGCCAGATACGCAGTATTTT
TRBJ2-3,TRBV5-1,-,TRBD2,CASRLFIVHNNLTSGALDTQYF,TGTGCCAGCAGGTTATTCATCGTCCACAACAACTTGACTAGCGGAGCGCTAGATACGCAGTATTTT
TRBJ1-1,TRBV12-3/TRBV12-4,-,TRBD1,CASSSQGAEWAEAFF,TGTGCCAGCAGTTCGCAGGGGGCGGAATGGGCTGAAGCTTTCTTT
TRBJ1-2,TRBV20-1,-,-,CSARDRTYGYTF,TGCAGTGCAAGAGACAGAACCTATGGCTACACCTTC
TRBJ2-1,TRBV24-1,-,TRBD1,CATSRARTGRFYNEQFF,TGTGCCACCAGTAGAGCCAGGACAGGCCGCTTTTACAATGAGCAGTTCTTC
TRBJ2-5,TRBV5-1,-,-,CASSLESRAGTQYF,TGCGCCAGCAGCTTGGAATCGCGAGCTGGGACCCAGTACTTC
TRBJ2-5,TRBV6-5,few,-,CASTHQANRGGETQYF,TGTGCCAGCACCCACCAGGCCAACAGGGGAGGAGAGACCCAGTACTTC
TRBJ2-2,TRBV24-1,-,-,CATSEEGNTGELFF,TGTGCCACCAGTGAGGAGGGGAACACCGGGGAGCTGTTTTTT
TRBJ2-1,TRBV28,-,-,CATRSSYNEQFF,TGTGCCACCCGGAGCTCCTACAATGAGCAGTTCTTC
TRBJ2-3,TRBV11-2,-,-,CASSSRGYTDTQYF,TGTGCCAGCAGCTCCCGGGGCTACACAGATACGCAGTATTTT
TRBJ2-3,TRBV7-6,-,-,CASSANALAPADTQYF,TGTGCCAGCAGCGCCAATGCACTAGCTCCAGCAGATACGCAGTATTTT
TRBJ1-1,TRBV7-2,-,TRBD1,CASMKDRGWTEAFF,TGTGCCAGCATGAAAGACAGGGGGTGGACTGAAGCTTTCTTT
TRBJ2-1,TRBV20-1,few,-,CSATSGQNEQFF,TGCAGTGCTACCAGCGGTCAAAATGAGCAGTTCTTC
TRBJ2-3,TRBV11-2,-,-,CASSFPDTPVTQYF,TGTGCCAGCAGCTTCCCGGACACCCCTGTTACGCAGTATTTT
TRBJ1-5,TRBV4-2,-,-,CASSNLGQRYQPQHF,TGTGCCAGCAGCAACCTAGGACAGCGTTATCAGCCCCAGCATTTT
TRBJ2-1,TRBV29-1,-,TRBD2,CSVEYRGGPPNEQFF,TGCAGCGTTGAGTATCGGGGGGGGCCCCCCAATGAGCAGTTCTTC
TRBJ1-2,TRBV28,-,-,CASSFPTTGTNYGYTF,TGTGCCAGCAGTTTCCCGACCACAGGGACGAACTATGGCTACACCTTC
TRBJ2-7,TRBV27,-,TRBD2,CASSFRWSGTAGFYEQYF,TGTGCCAGCAGTTTCAGGTGGTCGGGCACAGCGGGATTCTACGAGCAGTACTTC
TRBJ2-2,TRBV27,-,TRBD1,CASSSRTGGITGELFF,TGTGCCAGCAGCAGTCGGACAGGGGGCATTACCGGGGAGCTGTTTTTT
TRBJ2-3,TRBV12-3/TRBV12-4,-,TRBD1,CATGTGVWDTQYF,TGTGCCACCGGGACAGGGGTTTGGGATACGCAGTATTTT
TRBJ2-2,TRBV20-1,-,TRBD2,CSAPKRGNTGELFF,TGCAGTGCCCCAAAGCGGGGGAACACCGGGGAGCTGTTTTTT
TRBJ1-1,TRBV20-1,-,-,CSAIGGAGDTEAFF,TGCAGTGCCATTGGGGGGGCTGGGGACACTGAAGCTTTCTTT
TRBJ2-3,TRBV27,-,TRBD2,CASSLGGASSTDTQYF,TGTGCCAGCAGTCTCGGGGGGGCCTCAAGCACAGATACGCAGTATTTT
TRBJ1-1,TRBV12-3/TRBV12-4,few,-,CASRPLNLGAFF,TGTGCCAGCAGACCCCTAAACCTTGGGGCTTTCTTT
TRBJ2-3,TRBV10-3,few,-,CAIRGTRTDTQYF,TGTGCCATCAGGGGGACACGCACAGATACGCAGTATTTT
TRBJ2-7,TRBV6-4,once,-,CASRRAVSYEQYF,TGCGCCAGCCGTCGGGCCGTCTCCTACGAGCAGTACTTC
TRBJ2-5,TRBV20-1,few,TRBD1,CSARDDIQGAGTQYF,TGCAGTGCTAGGGATGATATACAGGGGGCTGGGACCCAGTACTTC
TRBJ2-7,TRBV29-1,many,TRBD1,CSVDPTGVGYEQYF,TGCAGCGTGGACCCGACAGGGGTCGGGTACGAGCAGTACTTC
TRBJ1-1,TRBV29-1,few,-,CSVEGGEFTEAFF,TGCAGCGTTGAAGGGGGGGAGTTCACTGAAGCTTTCTTT
TRBJ2-7,TRBV28,many,TRBD2,CASSSLGDYSYEQYF,TGTGCCAGCAGTTCCCTCGGGGACTACTCCTACGAGCAGTACTTC
TRBJ1-2,TRBV6-2/TRBV6-3,few,-,CANTPGKARIFNYGYTF,TGTGCCAACACCCCAGGGAAGGCAAGGATTTTTAACTATGGCTACACCTTC